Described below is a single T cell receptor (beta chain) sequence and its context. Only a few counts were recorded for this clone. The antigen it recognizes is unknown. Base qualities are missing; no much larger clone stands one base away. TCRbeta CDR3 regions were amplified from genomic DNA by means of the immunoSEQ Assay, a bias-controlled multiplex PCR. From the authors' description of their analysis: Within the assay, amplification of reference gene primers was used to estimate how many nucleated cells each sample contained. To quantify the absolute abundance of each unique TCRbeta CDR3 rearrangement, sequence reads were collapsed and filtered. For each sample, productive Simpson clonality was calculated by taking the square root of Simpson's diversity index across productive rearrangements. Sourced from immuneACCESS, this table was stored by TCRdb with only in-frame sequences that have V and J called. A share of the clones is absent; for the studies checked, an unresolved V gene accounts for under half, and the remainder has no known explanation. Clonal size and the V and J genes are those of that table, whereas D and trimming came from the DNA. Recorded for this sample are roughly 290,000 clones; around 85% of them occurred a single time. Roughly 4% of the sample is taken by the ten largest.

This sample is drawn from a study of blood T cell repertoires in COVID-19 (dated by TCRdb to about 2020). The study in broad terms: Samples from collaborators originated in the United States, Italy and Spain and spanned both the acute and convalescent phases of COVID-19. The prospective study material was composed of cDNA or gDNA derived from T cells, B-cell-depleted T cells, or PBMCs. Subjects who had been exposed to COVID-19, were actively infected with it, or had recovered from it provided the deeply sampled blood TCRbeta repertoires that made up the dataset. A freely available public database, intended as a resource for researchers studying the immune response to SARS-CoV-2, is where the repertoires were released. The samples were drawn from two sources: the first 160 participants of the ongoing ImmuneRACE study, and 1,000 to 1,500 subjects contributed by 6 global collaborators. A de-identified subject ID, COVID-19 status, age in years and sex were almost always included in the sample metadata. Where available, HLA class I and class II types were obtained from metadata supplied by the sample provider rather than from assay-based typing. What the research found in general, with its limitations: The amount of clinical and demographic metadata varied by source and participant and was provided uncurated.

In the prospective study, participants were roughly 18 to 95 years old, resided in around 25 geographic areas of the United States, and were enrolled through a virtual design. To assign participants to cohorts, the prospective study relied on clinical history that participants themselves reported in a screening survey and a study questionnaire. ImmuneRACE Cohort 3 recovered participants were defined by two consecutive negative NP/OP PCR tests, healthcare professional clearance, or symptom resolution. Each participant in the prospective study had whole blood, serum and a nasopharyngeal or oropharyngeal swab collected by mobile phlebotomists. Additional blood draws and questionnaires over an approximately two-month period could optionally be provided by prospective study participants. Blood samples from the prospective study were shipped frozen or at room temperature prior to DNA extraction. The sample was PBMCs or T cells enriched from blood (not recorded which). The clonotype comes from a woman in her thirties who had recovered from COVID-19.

In nucleotide form, the sequence is TGTGCCAGCAGTTCCTCTCACAGGGGAGACGGGACCCAGTACTTC. Its translation reads: CASSSSHRGDGTQYF. The rearrangement combines TRBV6-5 with TRBJ2-5; 7 bases in the junction line up with TRBD1. From the cysteine through the phenylalanine, the CDR3 covers 15 amino acids. This entry keeps only the CDR3 DNA: 45 bases, framed from base 1. The germline V and J ends show losses of 4 bases and 7 bases respectively, and no gene match explains 12 bases of the junction. CDR1 and CDR2, per the germline V gene, are MNHEY and SVGAGI.